One T cell receptor beta chain is described in this entry. This entry is derived from a study of shared clonotypes between healthy human individuals. Method: immunoSEQ multiplex PCR; TCRdb's copy keeps in-frame clones and lacks some. The sample has 2 million to 3 million clones, more than 80% seen once. Germline V gene lookup returns CDR1 SGHTA and CDR2 FQGNSA. The CDR3 sequence is 13 residues long. The V end was cut by 8 bases, the J end by 0 bases, with 10 bases between. The TCR was taken from a man younger than 35 in good health. This sequence joins TRBV7-2 and TRBJ1-1, with TRBD1 as a possible D gene (5 bases). Sequenced input: naive CD4+ T cells sorted from blood. The subset: CD45RA+ positively selected. CDR3 in amino acids: CASFWGVNTEAFF. CDR3 bases: TGTGCCAGCTTCTGGGGGGTGAACACTGAAGCTTTCTTT.